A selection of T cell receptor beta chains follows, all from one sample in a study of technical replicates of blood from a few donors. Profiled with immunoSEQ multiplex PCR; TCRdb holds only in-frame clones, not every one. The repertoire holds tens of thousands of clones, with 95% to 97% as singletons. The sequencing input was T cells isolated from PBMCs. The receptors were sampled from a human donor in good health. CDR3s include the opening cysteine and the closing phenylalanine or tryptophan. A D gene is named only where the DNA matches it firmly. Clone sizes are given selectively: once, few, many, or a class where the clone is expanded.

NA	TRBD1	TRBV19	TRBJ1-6	TGTGCCAGTAGTACGACAGGGGAGGGGAATTCACCCCTCCACTTT	CASSTTGEGNSPLHF
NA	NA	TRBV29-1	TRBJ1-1	TGCAGCGTTGAAGTAGGGGGGAACACTGAAGCTTTCTTT	CSVEVGGNTEAFF
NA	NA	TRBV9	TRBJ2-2	TGTGCCAGCAGCGTAGGAGGGAGAAACACCGGGGAGCTGTTTTTT	CASSVGGRNTGELFF
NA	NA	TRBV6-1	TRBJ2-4	TGTGCCAGCAATCGGGGTATCCAGTACTTC	CASNRGIQYF
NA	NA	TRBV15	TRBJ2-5	TGTGCCACCAGCAGAGAATCGGTACAAGAGACCCAGTACTTC	CATSRESVQETQYF
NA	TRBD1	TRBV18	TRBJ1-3	TGTGCCAGCTCGCACCGGGACAGGGAGCCTAGTGGACTAACCTTCGCTGGAAACACCATATATTTT	CASSHRDREPSGLTFAGNTIYF
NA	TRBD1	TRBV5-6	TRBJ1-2	TGTGCCAGCAGAAAGACAGGGAGAAACTATGGCTACACCTTC	CASRKTGRNYGYTF
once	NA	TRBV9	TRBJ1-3	TGTGCCAGCAGCGGACGACTGGACCAGGGCGGAAACACCATATATTTT	CASSGRLDQGGNTIYF
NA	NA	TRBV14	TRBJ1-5	TGTGCCAGCAGTGGGCAGGGTAATCAGCCCCAGCATTTT	CASSGQGNQPQHF
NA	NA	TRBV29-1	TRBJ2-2	TGCAGCGTTGTTGGCGGCGGGGAGCTGTTTTTT	CSVVGGGELFF
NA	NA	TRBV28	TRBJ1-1	TGTGCCATAACCAGGGCAGGGGAGTACACTGAAGCTTTCTTT	CAITRAGEYTEAFF
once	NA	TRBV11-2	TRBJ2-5	TGTGCCAGCAGCGAACAACGAGAGACCCAGTACTTC	CASSEQRETQYF
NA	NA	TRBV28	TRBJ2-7	TGTGCCAGCAGACGGGGAGGAGGCCCCTACGAGCAGTACTTC	CASRRGGGPYEQYF
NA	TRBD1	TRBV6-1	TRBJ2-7	TGTGCCAGCAGCGGCGACAGGGGATCCTACGAGCAGTACTTC	CASSGDRGSYEQYF
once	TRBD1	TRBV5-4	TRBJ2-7	TGTGCCAGCAGCCAAGGACAGGGGAAGAGTTACGAGCAGTACTTC	CASSQGQGKSYEQYF
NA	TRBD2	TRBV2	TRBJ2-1	TGTGCCATCGGTCTAGCGGGTGATGAGCAGTTCTTC	CAIGLAGDEQFF
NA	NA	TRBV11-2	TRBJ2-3	TGTGCCAGCAGCGACAGACGGAGCACAGATACGCAGTATTTT	CASSDRRSTDTQYF
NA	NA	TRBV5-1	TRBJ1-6	TGCGCCAGCAGCTTGTTTGGGGAGTCCTATAATTCACCCCTCCACTTT	CASSLFGESYNSPLHF
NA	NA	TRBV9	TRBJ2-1	TGTGCCAGCAGCGTTCGGAGGGATGAGCAGTTCTTC	CASSVRRDEQFF
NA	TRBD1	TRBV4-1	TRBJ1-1	TGCGCCAGCAGCCAGACGGCGGACAGGTTTATGAACACTGAAGCTTTCTTT	CASSQTADRFMNTEAFF
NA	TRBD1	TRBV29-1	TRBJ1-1	TGCAGCGTTGATTACAGGGGGAACACTGAAGCTTTCTTT	CSVDYRGNTEAFF
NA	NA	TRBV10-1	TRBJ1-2	TGCGCCAGCAGTGAACGTGGAGGGCCCCTCTATGGCTACACCTTC	CASSERGGPLYGYTF
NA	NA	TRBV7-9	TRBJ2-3	TGTGCCAGCTCGGGAGCAGGGAAGCCAGATACGCAGTATTTT	CASSGAGKPDTQYF
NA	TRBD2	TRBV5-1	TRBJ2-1	TGCGCCAGCAGCGAGTCTAGCGGGAGTTTCTCCTACAATGAGCAGTTCTTC	CASSESSGSFSYNEQFF
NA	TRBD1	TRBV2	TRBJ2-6	TGTGCCAGCGAACAGGGGCTTATTTACTCTGGGGCCAACGTCCTGACTTTC	CASEQGLIYSGANVLTF
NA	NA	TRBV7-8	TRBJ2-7	TGTGCCAGCAGCCCTCGACAGATCTACGAGCAGTACTTC	CASSPRQIYEQYF
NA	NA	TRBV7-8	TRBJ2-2	TGTGCCAGCAGCTTAGTCTTCGGGGGCACCGGGGAGCTGTTTTTT	CASSLVFGGTGELFF
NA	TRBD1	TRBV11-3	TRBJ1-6	TGTGCCAGCAGCTCAGGGGGCCGGGAGAATTCACCCCTCCACTTT	CASSSGGRENSPLHF
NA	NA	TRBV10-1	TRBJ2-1	TGCGCCAGCAGTGATAATTCAGGCTACAATGAGCAGTTCTTC	CASSDNSGYNEQFF
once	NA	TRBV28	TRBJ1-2	TGTGCCAGCAGTTTAGTACAGGAGAACTATGGCTACACCTTC	CASSLVQENYGYTF
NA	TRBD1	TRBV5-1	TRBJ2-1	TGCGCCAGCAGCTTTGGGACAGGAGGTCACAATGAGCAGTTCTTC	CASSFGTGGHNEQFF
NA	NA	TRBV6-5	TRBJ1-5	TGTGCCAGCAGAGGGGACAAAGGTCAGCCCCAGCATTTT	CASRGDKGQPQHF
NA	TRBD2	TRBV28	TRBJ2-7	TGTGCCAGCAGTCCCCCCCGACCCGCGGGAGCCTACGAGCAGTACTTC	CASSPPRPAGAYEQYF
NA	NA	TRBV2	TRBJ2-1	TGTGCCAGCAGTGAAGCCAGGGAGCAGTTCTTC	CASSEAREQFF
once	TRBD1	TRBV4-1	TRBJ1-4	TGCGCCAGCAGCCAAGAATTACAGGGGGCGGGAGAAAAACTGTTTTTT	CASSQELQGAGEKLFF
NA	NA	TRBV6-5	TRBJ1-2	TGTGCCAGCAGTTACTCGTTGGACGGGAGTACAGCTAGCTACACCTTC	CASSYSLDGSTASYTF
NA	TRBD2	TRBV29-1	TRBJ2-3	TGCAGCGTTGACCCGTCGGTAGCGGGGGGGAGCACAGATACGCAGTATTTT	CSVDPSVAGGSTDTQYF
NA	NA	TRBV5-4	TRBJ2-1	TGTGCCAGCAGCTCTAATAGATGGCGGGAGTTCTTC	CASSSNRWREFF
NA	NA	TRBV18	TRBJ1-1	TGTGCCAGCTCACCGTTAGAGGGCTCGAACACTGAAGCTTTCTTT	CASSPLEGSNTEAFF
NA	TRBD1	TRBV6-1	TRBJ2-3	TGTGCCAGCAAAGACAGGGCCGGATCTTCGGATACGCAGTATTTT	CASKDRAGSSDTQYF
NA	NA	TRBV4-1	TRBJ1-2	TGCGCCAGCAGCCCCCAAAGAGTTGATGGCTACACCTTC	CASSPQRVDGYTF
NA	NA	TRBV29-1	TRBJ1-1	TGCAGCATACAGGGTTTGAACACTGAAGCTTTCTTT	CSIQGLNTEAFF
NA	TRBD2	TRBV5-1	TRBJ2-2	TGCGCCAGCAAGCGGGGCTTAGAGACCGGGGAGCTGTTTTTT	CASKRGLETGELFF
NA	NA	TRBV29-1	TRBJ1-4	TGCAGCGTTGCAGTAAATGAAAAACTGTTTTTT	CSVAVNEKLFF
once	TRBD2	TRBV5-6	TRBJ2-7	TGTGCCAGCAGCTTTCTAGCGGGAGAGGGCGAGCAGTACTTC	CASSFLAGEGEQYF
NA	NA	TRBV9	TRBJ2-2	TGTGCCAGCAGCGTAGTAGCGCTTGTGGGCACCGGGGAGCTGTTTTTT	CASSVVALVGTGELFF
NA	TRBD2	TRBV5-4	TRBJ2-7	TGTGCCAGCAGCCTAGCGGGAGGGCCAGGCTACGAGCAGTACTTC	CASSLAGGPGYEQYF
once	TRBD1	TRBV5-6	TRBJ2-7	TGTGCCAGCAGGGAAGGGTTACCTCGACAGGGTACGAGGTACGAGCAGTACTTC	CASREGLPRQGTRYEQYF
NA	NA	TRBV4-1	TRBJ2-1	TGCGCCAGCAGCCTAACCCGGGGGGCGCGCAATGAGCAGTTCTTC	CASSLTRGARNEQFF
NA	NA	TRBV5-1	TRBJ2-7	TGCGCCAGCAGCCCCGGTCTCTTACTCTCCTACGAGCAGTACTTC	CASSPGLLLSYEQYF
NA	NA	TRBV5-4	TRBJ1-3	TGTGCCAGCAGCGTCGGGAGCTCTGGAAACACCATATATTTT	CASSVGSSGNTIYF
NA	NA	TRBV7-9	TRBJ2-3	TGTGCCAGCAGCCTTACAGATACGCAGTATTTT	CASSLTDTQYF
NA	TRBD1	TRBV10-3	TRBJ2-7	TGTGCCAACCCCGGGACAGGGTTATCCTACGAGCAGTACTTC	CANPGTGLSYEQYF
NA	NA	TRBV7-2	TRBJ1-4	TGTGCCAGCAGCTCTCAGGGATTGCCTAATGAAAAACTGTTTTTT	CASSSQGLPNEKLFF
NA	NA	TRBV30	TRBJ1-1	TGTGCCTGGATCTGGGGGGAGGTAAATACTGAAGCTTTCTTT	CAWIWGEVNTEAFF
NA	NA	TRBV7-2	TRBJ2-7	TGTGCCAGCAGCTCAGAGGGCACTTTAACACCCCCATACGAGCAGTACTTC	CASSSEGTLTPPYEQYF
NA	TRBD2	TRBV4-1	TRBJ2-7	TGCGCCAGCAGCCCCTACAGTCCCGGACTAGCGGGGGCCCCCGAGCAGTACTTC	CASSPYSPGLAGAPEQYF